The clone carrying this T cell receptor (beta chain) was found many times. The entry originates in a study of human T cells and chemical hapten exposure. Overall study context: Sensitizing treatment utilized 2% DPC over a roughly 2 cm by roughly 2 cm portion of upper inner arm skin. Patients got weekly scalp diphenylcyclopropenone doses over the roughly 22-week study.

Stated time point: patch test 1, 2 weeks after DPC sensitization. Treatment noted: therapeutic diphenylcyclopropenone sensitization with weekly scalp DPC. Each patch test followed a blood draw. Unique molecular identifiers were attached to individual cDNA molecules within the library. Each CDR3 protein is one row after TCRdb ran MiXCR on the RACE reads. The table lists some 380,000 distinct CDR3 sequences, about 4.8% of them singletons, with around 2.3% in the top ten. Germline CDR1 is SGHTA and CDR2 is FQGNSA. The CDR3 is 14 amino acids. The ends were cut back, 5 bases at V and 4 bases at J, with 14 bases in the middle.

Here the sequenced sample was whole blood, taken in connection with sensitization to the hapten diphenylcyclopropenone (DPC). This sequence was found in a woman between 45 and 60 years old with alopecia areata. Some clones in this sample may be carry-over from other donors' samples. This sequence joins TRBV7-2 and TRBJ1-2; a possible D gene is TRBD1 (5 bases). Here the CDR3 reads CASSPDRLLYGYTF. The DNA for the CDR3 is TGTGCCAGCAGCCCCGACAGACTACTCTATGGCTACACCTTC. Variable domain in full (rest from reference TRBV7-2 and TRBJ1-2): GAGVSQSPSNKVTEKGKDVELRCDPISGHTALYWYRQSLGQGLEFLIYFQGNSAPDKSGLPSDRFSAERTGGSVSTLTIQRTQQEDSAVYLCASSPDRLLYGYTFGSGTRLTVV.